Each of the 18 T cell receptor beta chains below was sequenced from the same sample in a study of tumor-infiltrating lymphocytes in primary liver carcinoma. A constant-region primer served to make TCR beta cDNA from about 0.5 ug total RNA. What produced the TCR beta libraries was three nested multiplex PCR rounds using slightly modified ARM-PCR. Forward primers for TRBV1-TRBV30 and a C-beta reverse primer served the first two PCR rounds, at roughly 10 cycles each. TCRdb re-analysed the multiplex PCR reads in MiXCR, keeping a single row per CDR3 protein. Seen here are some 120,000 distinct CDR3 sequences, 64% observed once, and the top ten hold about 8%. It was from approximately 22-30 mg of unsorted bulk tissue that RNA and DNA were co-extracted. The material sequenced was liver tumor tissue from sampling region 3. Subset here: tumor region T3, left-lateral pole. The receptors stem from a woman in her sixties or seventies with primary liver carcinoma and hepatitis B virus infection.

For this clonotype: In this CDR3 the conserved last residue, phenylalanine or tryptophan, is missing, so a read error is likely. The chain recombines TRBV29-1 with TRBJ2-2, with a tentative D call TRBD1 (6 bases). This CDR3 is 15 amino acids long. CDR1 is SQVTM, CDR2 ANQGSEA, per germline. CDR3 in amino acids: CSVPQGPANTRELFI. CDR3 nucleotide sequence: TGCAGCGTTCCACAGGGTCCGGCGAACACCAGGGAGCTGTTTATT.

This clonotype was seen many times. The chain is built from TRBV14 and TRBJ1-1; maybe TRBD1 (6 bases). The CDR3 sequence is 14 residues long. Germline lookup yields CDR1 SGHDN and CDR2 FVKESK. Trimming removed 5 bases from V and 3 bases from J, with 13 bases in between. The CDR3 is CASSGWAGDTEAFF. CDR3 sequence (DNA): TGTGCCAGCAGCGGCTGGGCAGGGGACACTGAAGCTTTCTTT.

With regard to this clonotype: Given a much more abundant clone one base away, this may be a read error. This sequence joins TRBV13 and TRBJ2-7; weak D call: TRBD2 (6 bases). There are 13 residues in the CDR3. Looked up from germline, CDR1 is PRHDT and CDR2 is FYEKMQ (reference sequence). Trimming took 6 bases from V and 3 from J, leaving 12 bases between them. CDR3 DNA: TGTGCCAGCAGGGGACTGAGCTTCTACGAGCAGTACTTC. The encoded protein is CASRGLSFYEQYF.

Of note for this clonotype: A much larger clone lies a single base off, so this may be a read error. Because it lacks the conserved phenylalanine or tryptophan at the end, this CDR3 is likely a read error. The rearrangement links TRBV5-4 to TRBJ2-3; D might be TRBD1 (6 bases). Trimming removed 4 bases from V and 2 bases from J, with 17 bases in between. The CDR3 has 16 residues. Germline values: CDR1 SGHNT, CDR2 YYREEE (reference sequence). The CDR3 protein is CASSKTGTHITDTQYL. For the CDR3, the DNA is TGTGCCAGCAGCAAAACCGGGACACATATCACAGATACGCAGTATCTT.

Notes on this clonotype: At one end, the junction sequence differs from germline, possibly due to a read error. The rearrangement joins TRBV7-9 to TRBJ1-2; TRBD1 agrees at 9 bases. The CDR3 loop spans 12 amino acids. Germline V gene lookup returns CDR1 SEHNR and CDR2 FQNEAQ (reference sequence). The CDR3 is CVSSSQGAGYTF. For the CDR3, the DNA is TGTGTCAGCAGCTCACAGGGGGCTGGCTACACCTTC.

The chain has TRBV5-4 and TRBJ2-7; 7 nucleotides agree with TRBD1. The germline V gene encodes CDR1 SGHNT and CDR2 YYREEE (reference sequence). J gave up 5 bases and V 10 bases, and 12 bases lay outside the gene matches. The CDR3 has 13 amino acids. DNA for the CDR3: TGTGCCGGCACCCGGGACAGAGGGGACGAGCAGTACTTC. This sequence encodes CAGTRDRGDEQYF.

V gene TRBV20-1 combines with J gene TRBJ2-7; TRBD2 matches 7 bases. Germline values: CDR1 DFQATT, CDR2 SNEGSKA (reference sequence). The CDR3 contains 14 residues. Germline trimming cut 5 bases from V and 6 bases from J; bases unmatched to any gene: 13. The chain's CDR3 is CSAEGGTKNPEQYF. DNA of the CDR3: TGCAGTGCTGAGGGCGGGACTAAGAATCCCGAGCAGTACTTC.

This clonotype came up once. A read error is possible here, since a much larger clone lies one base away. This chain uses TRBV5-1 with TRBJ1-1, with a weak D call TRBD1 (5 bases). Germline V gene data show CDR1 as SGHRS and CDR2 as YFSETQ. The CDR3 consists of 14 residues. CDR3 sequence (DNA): TGCGCCAGCAGCTTGGTTCAGGGTCTTACTGAAGATTTCTTT. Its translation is CASSLVQGLTEDFF.

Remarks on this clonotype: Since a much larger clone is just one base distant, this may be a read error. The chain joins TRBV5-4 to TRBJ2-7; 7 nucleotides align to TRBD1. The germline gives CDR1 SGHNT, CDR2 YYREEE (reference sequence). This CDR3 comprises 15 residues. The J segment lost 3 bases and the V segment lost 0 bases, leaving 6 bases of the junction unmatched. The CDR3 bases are TGTGCCAGCAGCTTGGCCCAGGGACAGAACTACGAGCAGTACTTC. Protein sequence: CASSLAQGQNYEQYF.

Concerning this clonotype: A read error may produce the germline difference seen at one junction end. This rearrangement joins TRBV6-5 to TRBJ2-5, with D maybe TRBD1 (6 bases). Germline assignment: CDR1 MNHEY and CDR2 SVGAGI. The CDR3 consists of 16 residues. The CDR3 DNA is TGTGCCAGCAGGCCAGGCCGGGACACTAACCAAGAGACCCAATACTTC. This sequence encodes CASRPGRDTNQETQYF.

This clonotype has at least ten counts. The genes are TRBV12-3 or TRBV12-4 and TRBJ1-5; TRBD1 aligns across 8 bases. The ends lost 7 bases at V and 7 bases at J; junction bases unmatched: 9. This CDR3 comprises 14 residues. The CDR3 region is CASTDQGAGQPQHF. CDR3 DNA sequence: TGTGCCAGCACCGACCAGGGGGCGGGCCAGCCCCAGCATTTT.

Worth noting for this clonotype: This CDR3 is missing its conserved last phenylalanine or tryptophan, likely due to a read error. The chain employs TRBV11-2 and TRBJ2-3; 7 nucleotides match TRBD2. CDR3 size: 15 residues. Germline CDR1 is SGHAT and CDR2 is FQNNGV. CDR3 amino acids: CVSRVEAGGTDTQYL. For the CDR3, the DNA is TGTGTCAGCAGAGTAGAGGCGGGAGGCACAGATACGCAGTATCTT.

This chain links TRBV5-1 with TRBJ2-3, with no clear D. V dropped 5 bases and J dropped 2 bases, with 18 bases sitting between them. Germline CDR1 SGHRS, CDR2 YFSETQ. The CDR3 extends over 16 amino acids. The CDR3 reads CASSLPSLIDTDTQYF. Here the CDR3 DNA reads TGCGCCAGCAGTCTTCCATCCCTTATCGACACAGATACGCAGTATTTT.

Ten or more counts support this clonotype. CDR3 amino acids: CASRPGERVTEAFF. In DNA, the CDR3 is TGTGCCAGCAGACCCGGGGAAAGGGTCACTGAAGCTTTCTTT. This sequence joins TRBV5-4 and TRBJ1-1, with D hard to call. This CDR3 is 14 amino acids long. Germline CDR1 is SGHNT and CDR2 is YYREEE (reference sequence). V shed 5 bases and J shed 4 bases, with 15 bases lying between them.

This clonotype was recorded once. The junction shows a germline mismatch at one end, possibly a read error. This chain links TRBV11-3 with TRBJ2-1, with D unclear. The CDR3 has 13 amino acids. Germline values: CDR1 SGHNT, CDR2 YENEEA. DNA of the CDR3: TGTGCCAGCAACTTACGAGGCTACAATGAGCAGTCCTTC. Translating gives CASNLRGYNEQSF.

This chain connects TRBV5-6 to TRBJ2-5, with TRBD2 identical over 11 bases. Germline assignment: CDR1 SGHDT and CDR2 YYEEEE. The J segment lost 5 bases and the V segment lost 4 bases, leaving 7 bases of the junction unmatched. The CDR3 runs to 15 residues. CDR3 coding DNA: TGTGCCAGCAGCGGCACTAGCGGGAGCCCCGAGACCCAGTACTTC. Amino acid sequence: CASSGTSGSPETQYF.

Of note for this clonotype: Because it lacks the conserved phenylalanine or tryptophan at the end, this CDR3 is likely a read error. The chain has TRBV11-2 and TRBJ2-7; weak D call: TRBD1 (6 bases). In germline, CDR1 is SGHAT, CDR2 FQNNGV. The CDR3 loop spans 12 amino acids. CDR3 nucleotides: TGTGCCATCAGCCAGACAGGATCCGAGCAGTACTTA. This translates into CAISQTGSEQYL.

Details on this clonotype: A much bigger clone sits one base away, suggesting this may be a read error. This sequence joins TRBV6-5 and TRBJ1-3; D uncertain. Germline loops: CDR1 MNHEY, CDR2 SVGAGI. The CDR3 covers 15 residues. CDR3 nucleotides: TGTACCAGCAGTTACTCGCGCAGATCTGGAAACACCATATATTTT. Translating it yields CTSSYSRRSGNTIYF.